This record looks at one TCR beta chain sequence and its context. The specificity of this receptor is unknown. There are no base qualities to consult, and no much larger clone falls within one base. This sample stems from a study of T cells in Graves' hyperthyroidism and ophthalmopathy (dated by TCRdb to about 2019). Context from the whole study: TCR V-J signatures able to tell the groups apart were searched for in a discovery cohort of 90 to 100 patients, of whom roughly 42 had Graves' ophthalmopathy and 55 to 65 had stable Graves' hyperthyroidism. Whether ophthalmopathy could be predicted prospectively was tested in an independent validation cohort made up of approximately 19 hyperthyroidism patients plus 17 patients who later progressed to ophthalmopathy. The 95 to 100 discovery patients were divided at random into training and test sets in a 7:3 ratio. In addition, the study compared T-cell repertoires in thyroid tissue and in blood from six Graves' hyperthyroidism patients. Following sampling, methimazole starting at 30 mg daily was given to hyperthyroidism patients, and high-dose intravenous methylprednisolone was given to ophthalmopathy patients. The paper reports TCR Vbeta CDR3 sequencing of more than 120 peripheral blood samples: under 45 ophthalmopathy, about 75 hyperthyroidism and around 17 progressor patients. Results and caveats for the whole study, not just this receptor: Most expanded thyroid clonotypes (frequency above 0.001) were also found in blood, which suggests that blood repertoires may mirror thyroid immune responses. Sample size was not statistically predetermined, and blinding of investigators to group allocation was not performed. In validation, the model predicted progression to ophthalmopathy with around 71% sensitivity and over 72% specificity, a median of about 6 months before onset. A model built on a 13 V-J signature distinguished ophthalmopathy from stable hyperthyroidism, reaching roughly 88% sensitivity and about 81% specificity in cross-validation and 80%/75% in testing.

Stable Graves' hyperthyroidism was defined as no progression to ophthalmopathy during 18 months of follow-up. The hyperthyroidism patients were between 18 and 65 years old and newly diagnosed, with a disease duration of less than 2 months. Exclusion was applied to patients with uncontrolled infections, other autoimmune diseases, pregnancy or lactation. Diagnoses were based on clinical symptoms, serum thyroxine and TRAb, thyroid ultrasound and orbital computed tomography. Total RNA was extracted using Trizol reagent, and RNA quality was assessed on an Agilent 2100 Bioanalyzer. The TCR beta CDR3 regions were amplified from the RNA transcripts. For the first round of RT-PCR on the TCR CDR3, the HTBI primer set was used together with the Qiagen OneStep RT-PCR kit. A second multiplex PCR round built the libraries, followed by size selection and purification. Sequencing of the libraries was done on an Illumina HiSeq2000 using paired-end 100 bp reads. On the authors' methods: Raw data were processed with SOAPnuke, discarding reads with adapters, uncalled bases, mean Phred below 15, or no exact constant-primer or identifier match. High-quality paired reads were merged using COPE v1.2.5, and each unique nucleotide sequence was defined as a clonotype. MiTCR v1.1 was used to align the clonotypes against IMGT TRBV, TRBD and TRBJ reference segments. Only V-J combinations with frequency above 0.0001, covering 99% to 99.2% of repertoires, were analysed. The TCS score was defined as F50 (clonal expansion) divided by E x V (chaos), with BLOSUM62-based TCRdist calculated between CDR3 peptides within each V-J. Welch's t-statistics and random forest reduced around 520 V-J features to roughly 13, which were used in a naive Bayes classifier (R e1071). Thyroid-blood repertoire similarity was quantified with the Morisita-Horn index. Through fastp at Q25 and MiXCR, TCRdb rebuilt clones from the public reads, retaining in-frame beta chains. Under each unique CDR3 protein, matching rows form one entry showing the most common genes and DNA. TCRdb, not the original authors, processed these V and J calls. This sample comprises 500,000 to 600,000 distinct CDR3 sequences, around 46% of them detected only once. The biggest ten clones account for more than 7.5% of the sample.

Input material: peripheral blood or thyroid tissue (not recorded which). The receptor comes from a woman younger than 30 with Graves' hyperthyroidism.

The DNA sequence follows: TGTGCCAGTAGTAAGGAAGATCAAGAGACCCAGTACTTC. Translation gives CASSKEDQETQYF. The rearranged chain carries TRBV19 and TRBJ2-5, with no D gene named confidently. Including the terminal cysteine and phenylalanine, the CDR3 comprises 13 residues. CDR3 DNA is the only sequence kept; it has 39 bases, read in frame from the first base. Sequences LNHDA (CDR1) and SQIVND (CDR2) are obtained from the germline V gene (reference sequence). The V and J ends are trimmed by 4 bases and 2 bases, leaving 8 bases between them.